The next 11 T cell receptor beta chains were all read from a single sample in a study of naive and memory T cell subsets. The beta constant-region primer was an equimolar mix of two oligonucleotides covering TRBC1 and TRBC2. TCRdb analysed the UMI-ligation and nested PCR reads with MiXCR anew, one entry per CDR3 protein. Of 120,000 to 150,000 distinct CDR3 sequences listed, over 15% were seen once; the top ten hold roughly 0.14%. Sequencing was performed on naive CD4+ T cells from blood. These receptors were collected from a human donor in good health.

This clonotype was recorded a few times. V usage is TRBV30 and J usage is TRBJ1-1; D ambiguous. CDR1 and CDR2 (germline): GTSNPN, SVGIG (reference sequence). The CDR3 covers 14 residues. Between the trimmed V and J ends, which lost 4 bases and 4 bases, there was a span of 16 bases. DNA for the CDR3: TGTGCCTGGAAGCCCACCGGAGGGAGCACTGAAGCTTTCTTT. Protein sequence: CAWKPTGGSTEAFF.

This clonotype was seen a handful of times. The CDR3 coding sequence is TGCGCCAGCAGCGGGGATGGGACCCAGTACTTC. Protein: CASSGDGTQYF. The gene calls are TRBV5-1 and TRBJ2-5; D remains unclear. CDR3 length: 11 residues. V lost 4 bases, J lost 7 bases, and 8 bases lay in between. Germline V gene lookup returns CDR1 SGHRS and CDR2 YFSETQ. Looking up the rest from reference TRBV5-1 and TRBJ2-5 gives the full variable domain: KAGVTQTPRYLIKTRGQQVTLSCSPISGHRSVSWYQQTPGQGLQFLFEYFSETQRNKGNFPGRFSGRQFSNSRSEMNVSTLELGDSALYLCASSGDGTQYFGPGTRLLVL.

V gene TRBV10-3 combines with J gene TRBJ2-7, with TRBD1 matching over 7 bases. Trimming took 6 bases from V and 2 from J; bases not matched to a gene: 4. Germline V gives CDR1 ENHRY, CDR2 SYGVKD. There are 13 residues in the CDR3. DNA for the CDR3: TGTGCCATCAGGCCGGGACAGACCTACGAGCAGTACTTC. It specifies CAIRPGQTYEQYF.

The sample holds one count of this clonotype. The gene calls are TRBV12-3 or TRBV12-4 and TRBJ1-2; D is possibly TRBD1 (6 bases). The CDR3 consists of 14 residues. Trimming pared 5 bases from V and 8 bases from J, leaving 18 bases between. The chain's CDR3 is CASSPTPSGGGYTF. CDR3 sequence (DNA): TGTGCCAGCAGTCCGACGCCGTCGGGGGGCGGCTACACCTTC.

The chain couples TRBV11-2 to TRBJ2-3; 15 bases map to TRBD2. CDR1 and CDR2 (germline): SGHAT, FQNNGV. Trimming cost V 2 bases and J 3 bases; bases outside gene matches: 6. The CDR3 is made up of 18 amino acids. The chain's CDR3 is CASSLREGTSGRTDTQYF. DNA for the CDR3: TGTGCCAGCAGCTTACGAGAGGGGACTAGCGGGAGGACAGATACGCAGTATTTT.

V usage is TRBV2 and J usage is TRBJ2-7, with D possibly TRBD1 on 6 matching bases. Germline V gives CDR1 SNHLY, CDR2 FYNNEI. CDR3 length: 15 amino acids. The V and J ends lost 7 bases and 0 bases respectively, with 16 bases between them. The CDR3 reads CASIGPGAPSYEQYF. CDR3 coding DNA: TGTGCCAGCATAGGGCCAGGGGCCCCCTCCTACGAGCAGTACTTC.

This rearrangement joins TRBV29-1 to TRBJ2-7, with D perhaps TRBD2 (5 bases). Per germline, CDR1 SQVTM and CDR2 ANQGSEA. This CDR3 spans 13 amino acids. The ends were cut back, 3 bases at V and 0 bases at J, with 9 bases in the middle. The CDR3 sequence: CSVDLGASYEQYF. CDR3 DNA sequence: TGCAGCGTTGATCTGGGAGCCTCCTACGAGCAGTACTTC.

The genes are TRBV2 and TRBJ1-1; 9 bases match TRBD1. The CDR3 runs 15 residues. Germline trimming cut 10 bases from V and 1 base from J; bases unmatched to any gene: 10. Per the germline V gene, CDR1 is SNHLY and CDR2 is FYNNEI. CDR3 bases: TGTGCCACGACACAGGGGGCCTACTCGAACACTGAAGCTTTCTTT. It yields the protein CATTQGAYSNTEAFF.

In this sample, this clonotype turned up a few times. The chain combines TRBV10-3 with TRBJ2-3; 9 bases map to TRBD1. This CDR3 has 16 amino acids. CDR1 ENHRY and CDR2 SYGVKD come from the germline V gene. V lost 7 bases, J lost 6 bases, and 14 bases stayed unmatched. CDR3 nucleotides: TGTGCCATCAATCGCCGGGACAGGGAAGGGTCGGATACGCAGTATTTT. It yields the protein CAINRRDREGSDTQYF.

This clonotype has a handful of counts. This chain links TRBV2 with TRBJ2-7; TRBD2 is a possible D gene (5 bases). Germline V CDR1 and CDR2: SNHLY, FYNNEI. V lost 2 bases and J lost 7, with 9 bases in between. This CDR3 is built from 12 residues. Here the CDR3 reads CASSENGGEQYF. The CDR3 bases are TGTGCCAGCAGTGAAAACGGCGGGGAGCAGTACTTC.

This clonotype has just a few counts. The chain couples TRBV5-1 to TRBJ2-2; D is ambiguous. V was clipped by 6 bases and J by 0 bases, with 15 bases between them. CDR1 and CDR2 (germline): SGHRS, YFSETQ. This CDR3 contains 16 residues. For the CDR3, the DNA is TGCGCCAGCAACCCACTGGGCTTCGCGAACACCGGGGAGCTGTTTTTT. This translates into CASNPLGFANTGELFF.